A single sample gave rise to the 30 T cell receptor beta chains below, sequenced in a study of T cells after yellow fever vaccination. MiXCR, run by TCRdb on the 5' RACE reads, gives a single entry per CDR3 protein. The table shows approximately 550,000 distinct CDR3 sequences, with 15% to 20% occurring only once. The sequenced sample was PBMCs, obtained 15 days after the yellow fever booster vaccination. These receptors were taken from a man younger than 40 who received the YFV17D yellow fever vaccine.

This clonotype was seen only a few times. The gene calls are TRBV24-1 and TRBJ2-1; 7 positions agree with TRBD2. Trimming at V came to 3 bases and at J to 9 bases, leaving 7 bases not matched to a gene. Per the germline V gene, CDR1 is KGHDR and CDR2 is SFDVKD. The CDR3 has 14 amino acids. The CDR3 bases are TGTGCCACCAGTGATCCGGGACTAACAATTGAGCAGTTCTTC. Translating it yields CATSDPGLTIEQFF.

This clonotype came up a few times. This chain links TRBV20-1 with TRBJ2-5; 9 nucleotides align to TRBD2. The CDR3 totals 14 residues. CDR1 and CDR2 (germline): DFQATT, SNEGSKA (reference sequence). V shed 7 bases and J 3 bases; nucleotides not matched to a gene: 9. CDR3 amino acids: CSGKGSGRKETQYF. CDR3 DNA sequence: TGCAGTGGAAAGGGGAGCGGGAGGAAAGAGACCCAGTACTTC.

This clonotype has only a few counts. The chain couples TRBV11-2 to TRBJ2-2, with 11 nucleotides matching TRBD1. The germline V gene encodes CDR1 SGHAT and CDR2 FQNNGV. The V segment lost 4 bases and the J segment 0 bases; nucleotides outside the gene matches: 7. This CDR3 contains 18 residues. In nucleotides, the CDR3 is TGTGCCAGCAGCTCCTGGACAGGGGGCTACACGAACACCGGGGAGCTGTTTTTT. Its protein is CASSSWTGGYTNTGELFF.

Only a few counts were recorded for this clonotype. This chain uses TRBV7-6 with TRBJ2-2, with D perhaps assigned TRBD1 or TRBD2 (6 bases each). This CDR3 has 16 amino acids. V lost 5 bases, J lost 3 bases, and 16 bases lay in between. Germline CDR1 and CDR2: SGHVS and FNYEAQ. The CDR3 spells CASSPRGAWDTGELFF. The DNA of the CDR3 is TGTGCCAGCAGCCCTAGGGGGGCCTGGGACACCGGGGAGCTGTTTTTT.

This clonotype turned up a few times. V is TRBV24-1 and J is TRBJ2-1, with 16 bases fitting TRBD2. The V gene end was trimmed by 3 bases and the J gene end by 7 bases; junction bases not matched to a gene: 8. The CDR3 length is 18 residues. The germline V gene encodes CDR1 KGHDR and CDR2 SFDVKD. Here the CDR3 reads CATSDPGTSGRVSNEQFF. The CDR3 nucleotides are TGTGCCACCAGTGATCCCGGGACTAGCGGGAGGGTGTCAAATGAGCAGTTCTTC.

V and J are TRBV7-8 and TRBJ2-7; D remains unclear. The CDR3 spans 14 residues. Germline V gene data show CDR1 as SGHVS and CDR2 as FQNEAQ. The ends were cut back, 5 bases at V and 1 base at J, with 12 bases in the middle. This chain's CDR3 is CASSPLLSSYEQYF. The CDR3 bases are TGTGCCAGCAGCCCCCTTCTCAGTTCCTACGAGCAGTACTTC.

This clonotype was found a few times. The chain has TRBV5-8 and TRBJ1-1, with D hard to call. This CDR3 is built from 15 residues. From germline, CDR1 is SGHTS and CDR2 YDEGEE. V lost 5 bases and J 4 bases, leaving 18 bases between the germline ends. The CDR3 nucleotides are TGTGCCAGCAGTCGCGGGTTGTCTGTCGGCACTGAAGCTTTCTTT. This codes for CASSRGLSVGTEAFF.

This clonotype was observed a handful of times. Here the CDR3 DNA reads TGCGCCAGCAGCCAAGTTGTGGGAGGGGAAGAGACCCAGTACTTC. Translating gives CASSQVVGGEETQYF. The chain recombines TRBV4-3 with TRBJ2-5, with 7 positions matching TRBD2. The junction had 5 bases not matched to a gene; V was cut back by 1 base and J by 3 bases. This CDR3 has 15 amino acids. The V gene's germline CDR1 is LGHNA and CDR2 YSLEER.

In nucleotides, the CDR3 is TGCGCCAGCAGCCAAGGGTCCGCAGGGTACGAGCAGTACTTC. Its translation is CASSQGSAGYEQYF. The chain couples TRBV4-3 to TRBJ2-7; the D gene is possibly TRBD1 (5 bases). The CDR3 covers 14 residues. V was cut by 1 base and J by 4 bases, with 11 bases left in between. The V gene's germline CDR1 is LGHNA and CDR2 YSLEER.

The rearrangement uses TRBV20-1 and TRBJ1-2; TRBD1 matches 7 bases. After removal of 5 bases from V and 4 bases from J, the junction contained 7 bases not matched to a gene. In germline, CDR1 is DFQATT, CDR2 SNEGSKA (reference sequence). The CDR3 runs 13 residues. The CDR3 nucleotides read TGCAGTGCTCGGGACAGCCTAGCCTATGGCTACACCTTC. Translated, it gives CSARDSLAYGYTF.

The chain employs TRBV15 and TRBJ2-1; D gene ambiguous. Germline CDR1 LNHNV, CDR2 YYDKDF (reference sequence). Trimming removed 5 bases at V and 6 bases at J, with 17 bases between. CDR3 length: 15 residues. CDR3 nucleotides: TGTGCCACCAGCTTCTCAACTGAGACTTTCAATGAGCAGTTCTTC. Amino acid sequence: CATSFSTETFNEQFF. The whole variable domain, filled in from reference TRBV15 and TRBJ2-1, reads DAMVIQNPRYQVTQFGKPVTLSCSQTLNHNVMYWYQQKSSQAPKLLFHYYDKDFNNEADTPDNFQSRRPNTSFCFLDIRSPGLGDTAMYLCATSFSTETFNEQFFGPGTRLTVL.

This clonotype was seen many times. The genes are TRBV12-3 or TRBV12-4 and TRBJ2-5; 7 bases are a match to TRBD1. Trimming at V came to 6 bases and at J to 2 bases, leaving 6 bases not matched to a gene. The CDR3 runs 14 residues. The CDR3, as DNA: TGTGCCAGCAGCCCCCGACAGGGTCAAGAGACCCAGTACTTC. Translating it yields CASSPRQGQETQYF.

This clonotype was counted between two and nine times. The V gene is TRBV7-2, the J gene TRBJ2-5, with no clear D. Per the germline V gene, CDR1 is SGHTA and CDR2 is FQGNSA. The ends were cut back, 3 bases at V and 4 bases at J, with 15 bases in the middle. The CDR3 length is 15 residues. CDR3 region: CASSFTERRVETQYF. In nucleotides, the CDR3 is TGTGCCAGCAGCTTTACTGAACGTAGGGTAGAGACCCAGTACTTC.

The J gene is TRBJ2-7, the V gene TRBV20-1, with D possibly TRBD2 on 7 matching bases. Looked up from germline, CDR1 is DFQATT and CDR2 is SNEGSKA (reference sequence). This CDR3 contains 11 residues. V lost 3 bases to trimming and J lost 10 bases, with 13 bases between them. The CDR3 is CSARWGGSQYF. CDR3 coding DNA: TGCAGTGCTAGGTGGGGGGGCTCACAGTACTTC.

J is TRBJ1-2 and V is TRBV10-3, with D unclear. Germline V lookup: CDR1 ENHRY, CDR2 SYGVKD. Trimming shortened V by 3 bases and J by 0 bases, and 11 bases separated the two germline ends. The CDR3 sequence is 15 residues long. The CDR3 DNA follows: TGTGCCATCAGTGATGGACCCGCACCTAACTATGGCTACACCTTC. Translating it yields CAISDGPAPNYGYTF.

The sample holds a few counts of this clonotype. The chain carries TRBV7-2 and TRBJ2-1; TRBD2 agrees at 8 bases. V was clipped by 3 bases and J by 12 bases; unmatched bases: 4. CDR3 size: 12 residues. CDR1 and CDR2 from the germline V gene are SGHTA and FQGNSA. The CDR3 loop is CASSFGTRGQFF. CDR3 DNA: TGTGCCAGCAGCTTCGGGACTAGGGGGCAGTTCTTC.

The J gene is TRBJ2-3, the V gene TRBV7-2; D is possibly TRBD1 (5 bases). With 4 bases removed from V and 4 bases from J, the gap between germline ends came to 21 bases. CDR3 length: 17 amino acids. Germline V lookup: CDR1 SGHTA, CDR2 FQGNSA. CDR3: CASSSPDTQWIADTQYF. The CDR3 nucleotides are TGTGCCAGCAGCTCCCCGGACACGCAATGGATTGCAGATACGCAGTATTTT.

About this clonotype: Because the CDR3 is missing its conserved closing phenylalanine or tryptophan, this is likely a read error. The chain carries TRBV3-1 and TRBJ2-3, with D uncertain. The CDR3 length is 14 residues. The germline V and J ends were trimmed by 1 base and 3 bases, with 8 bases remaining between them. Germline V CDR1 and CDR2: LGHDT, YNNKEL (reference sequence). The CDR3 nucleotides are TGTGCCAGCAGCCAAGGAGTTTATACAGATACGCAGTATTCT. Translating it yields CASSQGVYTDTQYS.

The chain recombines TRBV6-2 or TRBV6-3 with TRBJ2-7; 7 bases match TRBD1. With V trimmed by 7 bases and J by 0 bases, 9 bases remained unmatched. Germline V CDR1 and CDR2: MNHEY, SVGEGT. This CDR3 region has 15 residues. The chain's CDR3 is CASKVTGVTSYEQYF. The CDR3 region has the DNA TGTGCCAGCAAGGTAACAGGGGTGACCTCCTACGAGCAGTACTTC.

This rearrangement joins TRBV7-3 to TRBJ2-1, with 9 bases lining up with TRBD2. After removal of 6 bases from V and 10 bases from J, the junction contained 4 bases not matched to a gene. This CDR3 has 12 residues. Germline V gene sequence: CDR1 SGHTA, CDR2 FQGTGA. CDR3 nucleotides: TGTGCCAGCAGAAGTAGCGGGGGCGAGCAGTTCTTC. Translated: CASRSSGGEQFF.

CDR3: CASSLTMGLVNEQFF. The CDR3 DNA follows: TGTGCCAGCAGCTTAACTATGGGACTAGTCAATGAGCAGTTCTTC. The V call is TRBV7-2, the J call TRBJ2-1, with 8 bases fitting TRBD2. CDR1 SGHTA and CDR2 FQGNSA come from the germline V gene. This CDR3 comprises 15 residues. V lost 2 bases, J lost 6 bases, and 6 bases stayed unmatched.

V and J are TRBV20-1 and TRBJ2-1, with 7 bases identical to TRBD2. The CDR3 covers 14 residues. CDR1 is DFQATT, CDR2 SNEGSKA, per germline (reference sequence). With V trimmed by 5 bases and J by 3 bases, 7 bases remained unmatched. DNA of the CDR3: TGCAGTGCTCCCGGGCGGGAGTTCTACAATGAGCAGTTCTTC. Amino acids: CSAPGREFYNEQFF.

This clonotype has just a few counts. J is TRBJ2-7 and V is TRBV3-1; weak D call: TRBD1 (5 bases). Per the germline V gene, CDR1 is LGHDT and CDR2 is YNNKEL (reference sequence). Trimming removed 6 bases at V and 3 bases at J, with 12 bases between. This CDR3 has 13 amino acids. The CDR3 protein is CASRGTQGYEQYF. The DNA of the CDR3 is TGTGCCAGCAGGGGCACCCAGGGCTACGAGCAGTACTTC.

This clonotype appeared a few times. The rearrangement joins TRBV20-1 to TRBJ2-4; D is ambiguous. The CDR3 runs to 13 residues. V lost 4 bases to trimming and J lost 4 bases, with 11 bases between them. CDR1 and CDR2 from the germline V gene are DFQATT and SNEGSKA (reference sequence). The CDR3 DNA reads TGCAGTGCTACGAACGGGCCAAAAAACATTCAGTACTTC. Translated, it gives CSATNGPKNIQYF.

This clonotype was found a few times. This rearrangement joins TRBV6-2 or TRBV6-3 to TRBJ2-1; no clear D gene. The CDR3 runs 15 residues. The V and J ends lost 5 bases and 5 bases respectively, with 16 bases between them. Looked up from germline, CDR1 is MNHEY and CDR2 is SVGEGT. CDR3 nucleotides: TGTGCCAGCAGTCGCCGGTCCACAGACAACAATGAGCAGTTCTTC. Protein sequence: CASSRRSTDNNEQFF.

This clonotype occurred a few times. The J gene is TRBJ1-2, the V gene TRBV29-1; 7 bases are shared with TRBD1. Germline V CDR1 and CDR2: SQVTM, ANQGSEA. This CDR3 contains 13 residues. With V trimmed by 7 bases and J by 8 bases, 13 bases remained unmatched. The CDR3 sequence: CSATTGRVRGYTF. CDR3 coding DNA: TGCAGCGCTACGACAGGGCGGGTGCGGGGCTACACCTTC. The full variable domain, in which reference TRBV29-1 and TRBJ1-2 provide the parts outside the CDR3, is SAVISQKPSRDICQRGTSLTIQCQVDSQVTMMFWYRQQPGQSLTLIATANQGSEATYESGFVIDKFPISRPNLTFSTLTVSNMSPEDSSIYLCSATTGRVRGYTFGSGTRLTVV.

This sequence joins TRBV7-6 and TRBJ1-1; D gene ambiguous. Looked up from germline, CDR1 is SGHVS and CDR2 is FNYEAQ. This CDR3 region has 11 residues. Between the trimmed V and J ends, which lost 6 bases and 6 bases, there was a span of 8 bases. CDR3 DNA sequence: TGTGCCAGCAGGATCGGGGCTGAAGCTTTCTTT. Translating it yields CASRIGAEAFF.

This clonotype was observed a handful of times. The V gene is TRBV20-1, the J gene TRBJ2-7; 8 bases agree with TRBD1. The J segment lost 4 bases and the V segment lost 5 bases, leaving 10 bases of the junction unmatched. Germline V gene lookup returns CDR1 DFQATT and CDR2 SNEGSKA (reference sequence). This CDR3 has 14 residues. The CDR3 sequence is CSARYDRQGYEQYF. CDR3 DNA sequence: TGCAGTGCTCGATACGACCGACAGGGGTACGAGCAGTACTTC.

This clonotype was detected only a few times. The chain has TRBV29-1 and TRBJ2-2; maybe TRBD2 (6 bases). In germline, CDR1 is SQVTM, CDR2 ANQGSEA. This CDR3 spans 12 amino acids. V was trimmed by 5 bases and J by 6 bases, leaving 10 bases between them. The CDR3 coding sequence is TGCAGCGTTTCTCCGGGGGCCGGGGAGCTGTTTTTT. This encodes CSVSPGAGELFF.

The gene calls are TRBV7-2 and TRBJ2-3; TRBD2 agrees at 12 bases. CDR3 size: 16 residues. Germline CDR1 reads SGHTA; CDR2 reads FQGNSA. Losses at the gene ends were 5 bases for V and 9 bases for J; bases not matched to a gene: 12. DNA of the CDR3: TGTGCCAGCAGCCCGACGGGACTAGCGGGTTGGGGGACGCAGTATTTT. It specifies CASSPTGLAGWGTQYF.